This TCR beta chain was identified in a study of shared T cell receptors in the human thymus. Germline CDR1 reads WNHNN; CDR2 reads SYGVQD (reference sequence). V lost 4 bases, J lost 4 bases, and 23 bases lay in between. CDR3 length: 17 amino acids. The repertoire was sequenced with immunoSEQ multiplex PCR; TCRdb's copy has only in-frame clones and lacks some. The sample lists roughly 660,000 clones, 85% to 90% seen once, with approximately 0.01% in the top ten. This same sample was also part of a study on human thymus T cells. That study adds: Resections from corrective heart surgery provided thymus tissue.

The V gene is TRBV10-1, the J gene TRBJ2-7; perhaps D is TRBD1 or TRBD2 (9 bases each). The sequence derives from a boy under three years old with a congenital heart defect. Input material: thymocytes. The CDR3 bases are TGCGCCAGCAGTGGGGACAGGGAGCCTAGCGGGAATTACGAGCAGTACTTC. It is translated as CASSGDREPSGNYEQYF.